This T cell receptor (beta chain) was obtained from a study of monozygotic twins with inflammatory bowel disease. General study points: Healthy co-twins, by inverse Simpson, had higher TCRbeta diversity than their siblings with IBD.

Incorporation of UMIs carrying a 6-nucleotide sample barcode was performed by template switching. No DNA is given; TCRdb re-called the 5' RACE reads and lists each CDR3 protein once. Here the sample table reports about 300,000 distinct CDR3 sequences. Notes on this clonotype: Its antigen is unknown.

The CDR3 has 15 amino acids. The specimen sequenced was blood. The sequence was collected from a human donor with ulcerative colitis or Crohn's disease, or a healthy co-twin of an affected twin (not recorded which). The chain combines TRBV12-3 or TRBV12-4 with TRBJ2-1; TCRdb designates TRBD1, a call that cannot be tested without DNA. CDR3 in amino acids: CASSFPGATYNEQFF.